The 13 T cell receptor beta chains below all came from one sample that was sequenced in a study of regulatory T cells in long-lasting Graves disease. Time point reported: persistent/refractory GD, antithyroid drugs over 5 years with positive TRAb. Extracted RNA from PBMCs served as the source of the TCR library. Both iRepertoire HTBI primers and Arm-PCR of CDR3 regions were used to build the TCR beta libraries. TCRdb itself ran the multiplex PCR reads through MiXCR, one entry per CDR3 protein. The sample consists of 700,000 or so distinct CDR3 sequences, around 30% of them appearing once. The sample was peripheral blood mononuclear cells (PBMCs), taken when the disease was refractory, from a patient treated with antithyroid drugs. The origin of the receptors is a female donor with Graves disease.

This clonotype appeared a few times. The gene calls are TRBV12-3 or TRBV12-4 and TRBJ1-1; no reliable D call. V lost 3 bases and J lost 0, with 8 bases in between. The CDR3 runs to 14 residues. CDR3 nucleotide sequence: TGTGCCAGCAGTTTTACCAGGATGAACACTGAAGCTTTCTTT. Amino acid sequence: CASSFTRMNTEAFF.

V usage is TRBV7-9 and J usage is TRBJ2-7; D not resolved. The CDR3 length is 14 residues. The V gene lost 0 bases and the J gene lost 10 bases, with 16 bases spanning the gap. The germline V gene encodes CDR1 SEHNR and CDR2 FQNEAQ (reference sequence). This chain's CDR3 is CASSLAPGLGSQYF. DNA for the CDR3: TGTGCCAGCAGCTTAGCGCCAGGATTAGGCTCTCAGTACTTC.

This clonotype has just a few counts. This CDR3 reads CASKQDGVVTEAFF. In nucleotides, the CDR3 is TGTGCCAGCAAACAGGATGGGGTCGTCACTGAAGCTTTCTTT. This sequence joins TRBV12-3 or TRBV12-4 and TRBJ1-1; possible D gene TRBD1, 5 bases. The germline V and J ends were trimmed by 7 bases and 4 bases, with 16 bases remaining between them. The CDR3 has 14 residues.

This clonotype has a handful of counts. The rearrangement uses TRBV3-1 and TRBJ2-7, with D possibly TRBD2 on 5 matching bases. Germline V gene sequence: CDR1 LGHDT, CDR2 YNNKEL (reference sequence). The CDR3 length is 13 residues. Trimming removed 1 base from V and 7 bases from J, with 11 bases in between. The CDR3 protein is CASSQVLGGEQYF. As DNA, the CDR3 is TGTGCCAGCAGCCAAGTACTAGGAGGAGAGCAGTACTTC.

This clonotype appeared a few times. The chain couples TRBV19 to TRBJ1-2; D is ambiguous. Germline V CDR1 and CDR2: LNHDA, SQIVND (reference sequence). With 5 bases removed from V and 1 base from J, the gap between germline ends came to 8 bases. This CDR3 has 13 amino acids. This CDR3 reads CASSGNSNYGYTF. DNA of the CDR3: TGTGCCAGTAGTGGAAACAGTAACTATGGCTACACCTTC.

The V and J genes are TRBV5-5 and TRBJ2-6; 11 bases align to TRBD1. This CDR3 spans 18 amino acids. The V and J ends lost 4 bases and 0 bases, in that order; junction bases with no gene match: 6. Germline values: CDR1 SGHKS, CDR2 YYEKEE (reference sequence). Here the CDR3 reads CASSGTGGPLSGANVLTF. CDR3 coding DNA: TGTGCCAGCAGCGGGACAGGGGGACCTCTCTCTGGGGCCAACGTCCTGACTTTC.

The sample holds a few counts of this clonotype. The chain links TRBV27 to TRBJ2-7; 9 bases match TRBD1. The CDR3 sequence is 17 residues long. The trim removed 3 bases at V and 3 bases at J, leaving 12 bases unmatched. Germline V gene data show CDR1 as MNHEY and CDR2 as SMNVEV (reference sequence). The CDR3 DNA follows: TGTGCCAGCAGTTTGGAACCGGGACAGGGAGCCTACTACGAGCAGTACTTC. The encoded protein is CASSLEPGQGAYYEQYF.

This clonotype was counted only a few times. V is TRBV29-1 and J is TRBJ1-1, with a weak D call TRBD1 (6 bases). This CDR3 is built from 12 residues. CDR1 and CDR2 from the germline V gene are SQVTM and ANQGSEA. CDR3 DNA sequence: TGCGGCGAATCAGGGGACCCCACTGAAGCTTTCTTT. This codes for CGESGDPTEAFF.

V usage is TRBV4-1 and J usage is TRBJ2-4; D gene unclear. Trimming left V 1 base short and J 3 bases short, with 10 bases between. The CDR3 covers 15 residues. Germline CDR1 MGHRA, CDR2 YSYEKL. CDR3 sequence reads: CASSQGLARKNIQYF. DNA for the CDR3: TGCGCCAGCAGCCAAGGCCTCGCTCGCAAAAACATTCAGTACTTC.

In its sample, this clonotype was seen a few times. The chain has TRBV7-2 and TRBJ2-7; D possibly corresponds to TRBD2 (5 bases). The ends were cut back, 5 bases at V and 7 bases at J, with 21 bases in the middle. Germline CDR1 SGHTA, CDR2 FQGNSA. This CDR3 spans 15 amino acids. This chain's CDR3 is CASSLAELEFYEQYF. CDR3 nucleotides: TGTGCCAGCAGCCTGGCCGAACTAGAATTCTATGAGCAGTACTTC. The full variable domain, its missing parts supplied by reference TRBV7-2 and TRBJ2-7, is GAGVSQSPSNKVTEKGKDVELRCDPISGHTALYWYRQSLGQGLEFLIYFQGNSAPDKSGLPSDRFSAERTGGSVSTLTIQRTQQEDSAVYLCASSLAELEFYEQYFGPGTRLTVT.

The rearrangement links TRBV6-1 to TRBJ1-1; the D gene is possibly TRBD1 (5 bases). CDR3 length: 14 amino acids. V lost 6 bases and J lost 6, with 17 bases in between. Germline V gene data show CDR1 as MNHNS and CDR2 as SASEGT. The CDR3 DNA is TGTGCCAGCAGGTCCGGGGGTGCCCAAGCTGAAGCTTTCTTT. As protein: CASRSGGAQAEAFF.

The V call is TRBV3-1, the J call TRBJ1-1; no firm D call. Germline values: CDR1 LGHDT, CDR2 YNNKEL (reference sequence). Trimming took 1 base from V and 3 from J, leaving 12 bases between them. The CDR3 sequence is 15 residues long. For the CDR3, the DNA is TGTGCCAGCAGCCAAGGCGGGGTATCGTACACTGAAGCTTTCTTT. Residues: CASSQGGVSYTEAFF.

This clonotype appeared a few times. J is TRBJ1-5 and V is TRBV30; D not certain. Germline CDR1 reads GTSNPN; CDR2 reads SVGIG (reference sequence). The CDR3 is made up of 13 amino acids. Trimming shortened V by 7 bases and J by 9 bases, and 19 bases separated the two germline ends. As DNA, the CDR3 is TGTGCCTCGAGCGGAGGTTTGGACGCGCCCCAGCATTTT. Its translation is CASSGGLDAPQHF.